This T cell receptor beta chain comes out of a study of neoadjuvant anti-PD-1 for oral cavity cancer. Across the study: Patients without progression received a fourth nivolumab dose around day 43, then surgical resection on days 50-56. The study, taken as a whole, reports: TCR analyses covered only a few patients per response group.

The CDR3 totals 15 residues. Germline lookup yields CDR1 LNHDA and CDR2 SQIVND (reference sequence). With 6 bases clipped from V and 3 bases from J, the junction kept 7 bases outside the gene matches. This clone was detected a few times. No antigen is known for it. The protocol was immunoSEQ multiplex PCR, while the TCRdb copy is restricted to in-frame clones and leaves out a portion. This sample has some 40,000 clones, with roughly two fifths found just once. As for time point: after neoadjuvant nivolumab, at surgical resection. Stage II-IVA oral cavity squamous cell carcinoma was new and untreated by systemic or radiation therapy.

Material: tumor tissue, obtained after nivolumab (anti-PD-1) treatment. The clonotype originates from a person aged 35 to 85 with oral cavity squamous cell carcinoma. The chain carries TRBV19 and TRBJ2-1, with 8 nucleotides matching TRBD1. The CDR3, as DNA: TGTGCCAGTAGGGTGGGGGACAGGAACTACAATGAGCAGTTCTTC. This codes for CASRVGDRNYNEQFF.